A single sample is the source of the 29 T cell receptor beta chains below, sequenced in a study of blood T cell repertoires in COVID-19. Profiled with immunoSEQ multiplex PCR; TCRdb holds only in-frame clones, not every one. Here the sample spans roughly 200,000 clones, roughly 82% being singletons. The material sequenced was PBMCs or T cells enriched from blood (not recorded which). These receptors came from a man in his forties who had recovered from COVID-19.

The chain is built from TRBV4-2 and TRBJ2-1; TRBD1 agrees at 9 bases. The CDR3 runs 15 residues. In germline, CDR1 is LGHNA, CDR2 YNFKEQ. After removal of 4 bases from V and 5 bases from J, the junction contained 6 bases not matched to a gene. CDR3: CASSPQGARDNEQFF. The CDR3 DNA is TGTGCCAGCAGCCCACAGGGGGCGCGGGACAATGAGCAGTTCTTC.

This chain uses TRBV6-2 or TRBV6-3 with TRBJ1-1; 8 bases match TRBD1. The CDR3 length is 17 residues. Germline assignment: CDR1 MNHEY and CDR2 SVGEGT. Trimming cost V 0 bases and J 1 base; bases outside gene matches: 7. The DNA of the CDR3 is TGTGCCAGCAGTTACTCATCAGGGGGCGCTTCGAACACTGAAGCTTTCTTT. Its translation is CASSYSSGGASNTEAFF.

The chain recombines TRBV2 with TRBJ2-2; D uncertain. Trimming left V 7 bases short and J 7 bases short, with 13 bases between. This CDR3 contains 13 residues. Germline CDR1 SNHLY, CDR2 FYNNEI. The CDR3 nucleotides are TGTGCCAGCAAGTTGGAGTTCGGCGGGGAGCTGTTTTTT. Its translation is CASKLEFGGELFF.

The genes are TRBV9 and TRBJ1-2; no reliable D call. With 0 bases removed from V and 5 bases from J, the gap between germline ends came to 14 bases. This CDR3 spans 15 amino acids. Germline V gene data show CDR1 as SGDLS and CDR2 as YYNGEE. This CDR3 is CASSVAGTEAYGYTF. The CDR3 DNA is TGTGCCAGCAGCGTAGCGGGTACGGAAGCATATGGCTACACCTTC.

The chain recombines TRBV19 with TRBJ1-1, with 8 bases matching TRBD1. J was trimmed by 4 bases and V by 1 base; bases with no gene match: 11. The CDR3 runs 17 residues. Looked up from germline, CDR1 is LNHDA and CDR2 is SQIVND (reference sequence). The CDR3 here is CASSIVGGQGFSTEAFF. In DNA form, the CDR3 reads TGTGCCAGTAGTATAGTGGGAGGACAGGGATTTAGCACTGAAGCTTTCTTT.

The gene calls are TRBV7-2 and TRBJ1-4; no clear D. Germline CDR1 SGHTA, CDR2 FQGNSA. Trimming cost V 1 base and J 7 bases, with 7 bases left between them. This CDR3 is built from 13 residues. In DNA form, the CDR3 reads TGTGCCAGCAGCTTAGGACCAGGTGAAAAACTGTTTTTT. Amino acid sequence: CASSLGPGEKLFF.

The chain couples TRBV7-2 to TRBJ1-2; possible D gene TRBD1, 6 bases. The germline V and J ends were trimmed by 5 bases and 4 bases, with 14 bases remaining between them. In germline, CDR1 is SGHTA, CDR2 FQGNSA. This CDR3 region has 14 residues. CDR3 amino acids: CASSAWTEGYGYTF. The CDR3 DNA reads TGTGCCAGCAGCGCGTGGACAGAAGGCTATGGCTACACCTTC.

This chain uses TRBV4-1 with TRBJ1-5, with 7 bases matching TRBD1. The CDR3 extends over 16 amino acids. From germline, CDR1 is MGHRA and CDR2 YSYEKL. With V trimmed by 7 bases and J by 2 bases, 11 bases remained unmatched. In nucleotides, the CDR3 is TGCGCCAGCACCCCAGGGGGGCGCCGCGGCAATCAGCCCCAGCATTTT. Encoded protein: CASTPGGRRGNQPQHF.

This chain links TRBV4-3 with TRBJ2-3; TRBD2 agrees at 12 bases. Trimming took 0 bases from V and 4 from J; bases not matched to a gene: 2. Germline loops: CDR1 LGHNA, CDR2 YSLEER. This CDR3 is 16 amino acids long. CDR3 coding DNA: TGCGCCAGCAGCCAAGACCTAGCGGGAGGGGCAGATACGCAGTATTTT. Protein: CASSQDLAGGADTQYF.

The rearrangement joins TRBV2 to TRBJ2-5; D gene unclear. CDR1 SNHLY and CDR2 FYNNEI come from the germline V gene. This CDR3 spans 13 amino acids. Trimming cost V 4 bases and J 1 base, with 7 bases left between them. CDR3 sequence: CASSGNSQETQYF. The DNA for the CDR3 is TGTGCCAGCAGTGGGAACAGCCAAGAGACCCAGTACTTC.

The V call is TRBV7-3, the J call TRBJ2-2, with 9 positions matching TRBD1. Germline V gene lookup returns CDR1 SGHTA and CDR2 FQGTGA. This CDR3 has 15 residues. The trim removed 7 bases at V and 7 bases at J, leaving 10 bases unmatched. The CDR3 here is CASNRDRVFGGELFF. Here the CDR3 DNA reads TGTGCCAGCAACCGGGACAGGGTCTTTGGCGGGGAGCTGTTTTTT.

The V call is TRBV19, the J call TRBJ1-1; tentative D call: TRBD1 (6 bases). The length of the CDR3 is 16 residues. V was pared by 4 bases and J by 0 bases, with 15 bases between. Germline values: CDR1 LNHDA, CDR2 SQIVND (reference sequence). In DNA form, the CDR3 reads TGTGCCAGTAGTACCTCCCGGACAGCGATGAACACTGAAGCTTTCTTT. It is translated as CASSTSRTAMNTEAFF. Variable domain in full (rest from reference TRBV19 and TRBJ1-1): DGGITQSPKYLFRKEGQNVTLSCEQNLNHDAMYWYRQDPGQGLRLIYYSQIVNDFQKGDIAEGYSVSREKKESFPLTVTSAQKNPTAFYLCASSTSRTAMNTEAFFGQGTRLTVV.

The rearrangement links TRBV4-3 to TRBJ2-5, with TRBD2 as a possible D gene (6 bases). The CDR3 is 16 residues long. V was pared by 0 bases and J by 5 bases, with 16 bases between. Germline V CDR1 and CDR2: LGHNA, YSLEER. CDR3 nucleotide sequence: TGCGCCAGCAGCCAAGAGTGGGGAGGAGCTTCGGAGACCCAGTACTTC. Translation gives CASSQEWGGASETQYF.

This rearrangement joins TRBV6-5 to TRBJ2-3, with 7 positions matching TRBD1. This CDR3 spans 14 amino acids. Germline V gene data show CDR1 as MNHEY and CDR2 as SVGAGI. J gave up 5 bases and V 2 bases, and 4 bases lay outside the gene matches. The CDR3 sequence: CASSYRGQQDTQYF. The CDR3 coding sequence is TGTGCCAGCAGTTACAGGGGGCAGCAAGATACGCAGTATTTT.

This chain uses TRBV7-9 with TRBJ1-1; 11 bases map to TRBD1. The CDR3 has 15 amino acids. CDR1 and CDR2 (germline): SEHNR, FQNEAQ (reference sequence). The trim removed 1 base at V and 5 bases at J, leaving 3 bases unmatched. CDR3 loop: CASSLVDRGRTEAFF. The CDR3 bases are TGTGCCAGCAGCTTAGTGGACAGGGGGCGGACTGAAGCTTTCTTT.

The chain carries TRBV3-1 (or the pseudogene TRBV3-2) and TRBJ2-1; no clear D. Germline values: CDR1 LGHDT, CDR2 YNNKEL (reference sequence). This CDR3 is built from 13 residues. V lost 4 bases and J lost 7, with 11 bases in between. The CDR3 DNA is TGTGCCAGCAGCCCTTCCGCTCGGAATGAGCAGTTCTTC. It is translated as CASSPSARNEQFF.

The genes are TRBV18 and TRBJ1-2; D may be TRBD1 (5 bases). The CDR3 runs to 13 residues. Between the trimmed V and J ends, which lost 3 bases and 4 bases, there was a span of 9 bases. CDR1 is KGHSH and CDR2 is LQKENI in the germline V gene. CDR3 DNA: TGTGCCAGCTCACCGACAGATCCCTATGGCTACACCTTC. Its translation is CASSPTDPYGYTF.

The V and J genes are TRBV5-4 and TRBJ2-5; 8 positions match TRBD2. This CDR3 spans 16 amino acids. In germline, CDR1 is SGHNT, CDR2 YYREEE (reference sequence). V lost 0 bases to trimming and J lost 5 bases; unmatched junction nucleotides: 9. As DNA, the CDR3 is TGTGCCAGCAGCTTGGATTACGGGGGGGCGGGGGAGACCCAGTACTTC. It encodes CASSLDYGGAGETQYF.

This chain uses TRBV11-2 with TRBJ1-2; 8 bases agree with TRBD1. This CDR3 spans 13 amino acids. Looked up from germline, CDR1 is SGHAT and CDR2 is FQNNGV. J was trimmed by 8 bases and V by 1 base; bases with no gene match: 3. CDR3 bases: TGTGCCAGCAGCTTAGCAGGGGGCGAAGGCTACACCTTC. Translation gives CASSLAGGEGYTF.

CDR3 residues: CASRRASYGYTF. CDR3 nucleotides: TGTGCCAGCAGGCGGGCCTCCTATGGCTACACCTTC. The chain joins TRBV6-5 to TRBJ1-2; no clear D. The CDR3 loop spans 12 amino acids. The germline V gene has CDR1 MNHEY and CDR2 SVGAGI. Deletions cut 6 bases from V and 4 bases from J, with 9 bases between.

With regard to this clone: The junction departs from germline at one end; a sequencing error may be responsible. The chain couples TRBV6-2 or TRBV6-3 to TRBJ1-1, with TRBD1 matching 7 bases. This CDR3 has 12 amino acids. The V gene's germline CDR1 is MNHEY and CDR2 SVGEGT. The CDR3 nucleotides read TGTGCCAGCAGTTACCTGCAGGGGGTAATGCTCTTT. Its translation is CASSYLQGVMLF.

The chain links TRBV28 to TRBJ1-4; TRBD1 matches 7 bases. The CDR3 contains 15 residues. Germline CDR1 is MDHEN and CDR2 is SYDVKM. With V trimmed by 5 bases and J by 2 bases, 5 bases remained unmatched. CDR3 sequence (DNA): TGTGCCAGCAGTCCGGGGACAGCTACTAATGAAAAACTGTTTTTT. Its protein is CASSPGTATNEKLFF. Full variable domain (outside the CDR3, taken from reference TRBV28 and TRBJ1-4): DVKVTQSSRYLVKRTGEKVFLECVQDMDHENMFWYRQDPGLGLRLIYFSYDVKMKEKGDIPEGYSVSREKKERFSLILESASTNQTSMYLCASSPGTATNEKLFFGSGTQLSVL.

The CDR3 nucleotides read TGTGCCAGCAGCGTAGGTGCAGGGCCCTATGGCTACACCTTC. Translation: CASSVGAGPYGYTF. The chain carries TRBV9 and TRBJ1-2; D is perhaps TRBD1 (5 bases). The CDR3 totals 14 residues. The V gene's germline CDR1 is SGDLS and CDR2 YYNGEE. The ends were cut back, 0 bases at V and 4 bases at J, with 10 bases in the middle.

A remark on this clone: At one boundary the junction diverges from the germline segment, which might be a read error. This rearrangement joins TRBV7-9 to TRBJ1-2; 9 bases match TRBD1. Per germline, CDR1 SEHNR and CDR2 FQNEAQ (reference sequence). The CDR3 spans 12 residues. The DNA of the CDR3 is TGTGCCAGCAGCTTAGTCGACAGGGGGAAGGTTTTC. Translated, it gives CASSLVDRGKVF.

V gene TRBV6-5 combines with J gene TRBJ2-1; 11 bases map to TRBD2. V lost 4 bases and J lost 7; bases outside the gene matches: 9. Germline loops: CDR1 MNHEY, CDR2 SVGAGI. The CDR3 loop spans 16 amino acids. Here the CDR3 reads CASSSPSSGRVNEQFF. The CDR3 DNA is TGTGCCAGCAGTTCCCCGAGTAGCGGGAGGGTTAATGAGCAGTTCTTC.

CDR3: CASSFPGQTYGYTF. CDR3 sequence (DNA): TGTGCCAGCAGCTTTCCGGGACAGACTTATGGCTACACCTTC. The chain employs TRBV7-2 and TRBJ1-2, with 7 bases matching TRBD1. The junction had 6 bases not matched to a gene; V was cut back by 3 bases and J by 5 bases. The CDR3 sequence is 14 residues long. Germline CDR1 reads SGHTA; CDR2 reads FQGNSA.

The gene calls are TRBV3-1 (or the pseudogene TRBV3-2) and TRBJ2-7; TRBD1 agrees at 9 bases. This CDR3 has 14 residues. V was clipped by 4 bases and J by 4 bases; unmatched bases: 5. CDR1 and CDR2 from the germline V gene are LGHDT and YNNKEL (reference sequence). Here the CDR3 reads CASSLRQGDYEQYF. CDR3 DNA: TGTGCCAGCAGCCTCCGACAGGGGGATTACGAGCAGTACTTC.

The chain links TRBV4-3 to TRBJ2-5; no firm D call. CDR1 and CDR2 (germline): LGHNA, YSLEER. This CDR3 comprises 12 residues. V was clipped by 4 bases and J by 4 bases, with 7 bases between them. CDR3 sequence reads: CASSRRGETQYF. The CDR3 DNA reads TGCGCCAGCAGCCGCCGAGGAGAGACCCAGTACTTC.

The chain links TRBV5-6 to TRBJ2-3, with 10 bases lining up with TRBD1. J lost 0 bases, V lost 3 bases, and 7 bases had no gene match. The germline gives CDR1 SGHDT, CDR2 YYEEEE. The CDR3 has 17 residues. The CDR3 DNA follows: TGTGCCAGCAGCTCGTGGGACAGGGGATCTAGCACAGATACGCAGTATTTT. Residues: CASSSWDRGSSTDTQYF. Looking up the rest from reference TRBV5-6 and TRBJ2-3 gives the full variable domain: DAGVTQSPTHLIKTRGQQVTLRCSPKSGHDTVSWYQQALGQGPQFIFQYYEEEERQRGNFPDRFSGHQFPNYSSELNVNALLLGDSALYLCASSSWDRGSSTDTQYFGPGTRLTVL.